The 9 T cell receptor gamma chains presented below share a single source sample, sequenced in a study of γδ T cells in repeated Plasmodium falciparum infection. TCRdb processed the multiplex PCR reads again with the CATT caller. The repertoire holds approximately 25,000 gamma-chain clones, with 2.5% to 3.5% as singletons. Flow sorting of PBMC yielded separate Vgamma9/Vdelta2+ and Vdelta2-negative gammadelta T cell populations for bulk repertoire analysis. Sequenced sample: gamma-delta T cells from blood. The receptors were gathered from a pool of human donors (malaria-infected and uninfected, not separated).

This clone has only a few counts. Translating this DNA gives a protein that differs at residue 4 from the TCRdb one, which belongs to a much larger clone; a read error is likely, and the protein shown is this translation. This same CDR3 is encoded by further DNA sequences in the sample. The CDR3: CALRERFYYKKLF. The CDR3 DNA reads as TGTGCCTTGAGGGAGCGCTTTTATTATAAGAAACTCTTT. V and J are TRGV9 and TRGJ1 or TRGJ2. Germline matching of the DNA provided the J gene here, since TCRdb leaves it blank. From germline, CDR1 is GITISATS and CDR2 ISYDGTV (reference sequence). CDR3 length: 13 residues.

This clone was seen more than once but under ten times. TCRdb's protein, taken from a much larger clone, differs from this DNA's translation at residue 9, likely owing to a read error; the protein displayed comes from the DNA. J is TRGJP and V is TRGV9. The CDR3 is 18 amino acids. With V trimmed by 0 bases and J by 5 bases, 7 bases remained unmatched. Germline V lookup: CDR1 GITISATS, CDR2 ISYDGTV (reference sequence). CDR3 loop: CALWEVVGEELGKKIKVF. The CDR3, as DNA: TGTGCCTTGTGGGAGGTGGTGGGAGAAGAGTTGGGCAAAAAAATCAAGGTATTT.

To note about this clone: A far larger clone is just one base off, so this is likely a read error. Other DNA variants within this sample encode the same CDR3. The genes are TRGV9 and TRGJP. TCRdb leaves out the J gene; it was filled in here by matching the DNA to germline. The V gene end was trimmed by 1 base and the J gene end by 7 bases; junction bases not matched to a gene: 7. Germline CDR1 is GITISATS and CDR2 is ISYDGTV (reference sequence). This CDR3 has 17 amino acids. The chain's CDR3 is CALWEVRQELGKKIKVF. CDR3 bases: TGTGCCTTGTGGGAGGTCAGACAGGAGTTGGGCAAAAAAATCAAGGTATTT.

This clone was recorded a few times. TCRdb lists the protein of a much larger clone for this DNA, which differs at residue 13, so this is likely a read error; the protein given here is translated from the DNA itself. The rearrangement joins TRGV9 to TRGJP. The J gene is absent in TCRdb and was assigned here via DNA matching to germline. Germline V gene lookup returns CDR1 GITISATS and CDR2 ISYDGTV (reference sequence). This CDR3 has 18 amino acids. In nucleotides, the CDR3 is TGTGCCTTGTGGGAGGTGAACGAGCAAGAGTTGGGCGAAAAAATCAAGGTATTT. Protein: CALWEVNEQELGEKIKVF.

A word on this clone: The amino acid sequence in TCRdb belongs to a much larger clone and departs from this DNA's translation at residue 7, likely a sequencing read error; the sequence shown is translated from the DNA. This chain joins TRGV4 and TRGJ1 or TRGJ2. The J gene comes from matching the DNA to germline here; TCRdb lacks it. The CDR3 sequence is 14 residues long. CDR1 EGSTGY and CDR2 YDSYTSSV come from the germline V gene. Trimming removed 2 bases from V and 12 bases from J; junction bases left unmatched: 16. The CDR3 DNA sequence: TGTGCCACCTGGGATGTGGTAGTCGGAAGGCGGAAACTCTTT. Its translation is CATWDVVVGRRKLF.

This clone was counted between two and nine times. The protein TCRdb gives is from a much larger clone and does not agree with this DNA's translation at residue 12, likely a read error; the protein shown here comes from the DNA. This chain joins TRGV9 and TRGJP. Assignment of the J gene here rests on matching the DNA to germline, because TCRdb gives none. The CDR3 extends over 17 amino acids. Germline CDR1 GITISATS, CDR2 ISYDGTV (reference sequence). The CDR3 region has the DNA TGTGCCTTGTGGGAGGCGAAGCAAGAGTTGGGCGAAAAAATCAAGGTATTT. It codes for CALWEAKQELGEKIKVF.

This clone was counted between two and nine times. The protein given by TCRdb reflects a much larger clone and differs at residue 3 from this DNA's translation, likely from a read error; the protein shown is the DNA's translation. The chain uses TRGV4 and TRGJ1 or TRGJ2. TCRdb leaves out the J gene; it was filled in here by matching the DNA to germline. Germline CDR1 is EGSTGY and CDR2 is YDSYTSSV. This CDR3 is 14 amino acids long. The CDR3 loop reads CAAWDIRDYYKKLF. CDR3 DNA sequence: TGTGCCGCCTGGGACATAAGGGATTATTATAAGAAACTCTTT.

This clone has just a few counts. A far larger clone is off by one base, so a read error is likely. Distinct nucleotide sequences in the sample also encode this CDR3. The chain links TRGV4 to TRGJ1 or TRGJ2. Germline values: CDR1 EGSTGY, CDR2 YDSYTSSV. CDR3 length equals 14 residues. CDR3 nucleotides: TGTGCCACCTGGGATGGCATGGATTATTATAAGAAGCTCTTT. This sequence encodes CATWDGMDYYKKLF.

This clone was seen at least ten times. A far larger clone is just one base off, so this is likely a read error. Other DNA sequences in this sample translate to the same CDR3. This chain connects TRGV9 to TRGJ1 or TRGJ2. TCRdb records no J gene; here it was assigned by comparing the DNA to germline. CDR1 GITISATS and CDR2 ISYDGTV come from the germline V gene (reference sequence). The CDR3 is 15 amino acids. The V and J ends lost 3 bases and 3 bases, in that order; junction bases with no gene match: 11. This CDR3 is CALWESPEVYYKKLF. CDR3 DNA: TGTGCCTTGTGGGAGTCTCCGGAGGTTTATTATAAGAAACTCTTT.